The 8 T cell receptor beta chains below all came from one sample that was sequenced in a study of T cells in women clearing cervical HPV infection. TCRdb keeps only in-frame clones here, not all; method: immunoSEQ multiplex PCR. The table lists 20,000 to 25,000 clones. Material for sequencing was blood buffy coat. The receptor set was obtained from a woman between 18 and 70 years old with a cervical HPV16 infection that either progressed to CIN3+ or cleared (not recorded which).

For this clone: The sequence runs out 3 residues before the end of the CDR3; the remainder is reconstructed from the germline J gene. The rearrangement links TRBV28 to TRBJ1-3, with 7 bases fitting TRBD1. Germline V gene data show CDR1 as MDHEN and CDR2 as SYDVKM. The CDR3 totals 15 residues. Trimming cost V 4 bases and J 4 bases; bases outside gene matches: 7. The CDR3 bases that were read are TGTGCCAGCAGTTCCCCGGACAGGCCGGGAAACACC. Translating gives CASSSPDRPGNT. The whole CDR3 reads CASSSPDRPGNTIYF.

In the case of this clone: The sequenced fragment ends 3 residues before the CDR3 boundary, so the rest is inferred from the germline J gene. The chain recombines TRBV20-1 with TRBJ2-2; D is undetermined. This CDR3 contains 14 residues. Looked up from germline, CDR1 is DFQATT and CDR2 is SNEGSKA (reference sequence). CDR3 residues: CSARPASDNEKLFF. CDR3 bases read: TGCAGTGCTAGACCGGCCAGCGATAATGAAAAG.

For this clone: With the read ending 3 residues before the CDR3 end, the germline J gene is used to fill in that end. The J gene is TRBJ2-1, the V gene TRBV19, with TRBD2 identical over 10 bases. This CDR3 region has 17 residues. V was pared by 3 bases and J by 3 bases, with 8 bases of the junction left unmatched. Germline values: CDR1 LNHDA, CDR2 SQIVND (reference sequence). CDR3 in amino acids: CASSIPPLAGVYNEQFF. The part of the CDR3 DNA that was read is TGTGCCAGTAGTATTCCCCCCCTAGCGGGAGTCTACAATGAG.

The part of the CDR3 DNA that was read is TGTGCCAGCAGCCAAGTCGGCAGGGGTGGCGAG. This translates into CASSQVGRGGE. The whole CDR3 protein is CASSQVGRGGEQYF. V is TRBV3-1 (or the pseudogene TRBV3-2) and J is TRBJ2-7; TRBD1 is a possible D gene (6 bases). The sequence runs out 3 residues before the end of the CDR3; the remainder is reconstructed from the germline J gene. CDR3 size: 14 residues. V was cut by 1 base and J by 6 bases, with 13 bases left in between. Germline V CDR1 and CDR2: LGHDT, YNNKEL (reference sequence).

Turning to this clone: The CDR3 end falls 3 residues outside the read, so it is completed with the germline J gene. This rearrangement joins TRBV7-9 to TRBJ2-3; tentatively, D is TRBD2 (7 bases). Deletions cut 10 bases from V and 3 bases from J, with 11 bases between. Germline V CDR1 and CDR2: SEHNR, FQNEAQ (reference sequence). CDR3 size: 12 residues. The covered CDR3 bases are TGTGCCAACGAGGGGGGGACAGATACG. Protein: CANEGGTDT. The entire CDR3 sequence reads CANEGGTDTQYF.

As for this clone: The sequenced fragment ends 3 residues before the CDR3 boundary, so the rest is inferred from the germline J gene. V usage is TRBV20-1 and J usage is TRBJ2-3, with D possibly being TRBD2 (5 bases). The V gene's germline CDR1 is DFQATT and CDR2 SNEGSKA (reference sequence). Trimming removed 2 bases from V and 2 bases from J, with 17 bases in between. This CDR3 is built from 16 residues. The CDR3 bases that were read are TGCAGTGCTAGATCGACGTTTGGACTCTACACAGATACG. This translates into CSARSTFGLYTDT. Given in full, the CDR3 is CSARSTFGLYTDTQYF.

Worth noting for this clone: The read gets to within 3 residues of the CDR3 end, and the germline J gene fills in the rest. Additional DNA sequences in this sample encode the identical CDR3. V gene TRBV24-1 combines with J gene TRBJ2-3; the match to TRBD2 covers 10 bases. The CDR3 is 16 amino acids. With V trimmed by 4 bases and J by 1 base, 4 bases remained unmatched. CDR1 KGHDR and CDR2 SFDVKD come from the germline V gene. CDR3 amino acids: CATSESSGRGTDTQYF. The sequenced part of the CDR3 DNA is TGTGCCACCAGTGAGTCTAGCGGGAGAGGCACAGATACG.

Of note for this clone: The read halts 3 residues ahead of the CDR3 end, with the missing end drawn from the germline J gene. This chain connects TRBV7-2 to TRBJ2-4; weak D call: TRBD1 (6 bases). Germline-derived CDR1 and CDR2 are SGHTA and FQGNSA. This CDR3 region has 14 residues. The CDR3: CASSFETGIYGQYF. The sequenced part of the CDR3 DNA is TGTGCCAGCAGCTTTGAGACAGGAATCTATGGT.